These T cell receptor beta chains were read from a single sample in a study of cytomegalovirus exposure and HLA in healthy donors. The method was immunoSEQ multiplex PCR; TCRdb's version includes in-frame clones alone and lacks a portion of them. The sample has roughly 100,000 clones, 75% to 90% seen once. Source material: PBMCs. The receptors were sampled from a man under 40 in good health and CMV-seropositive. Each CDR3 is given with its conserved first and last residue.

length: 14; J: TRBJ2-5; V: TRBV5-6; CDR3: CASSFDYPEETQYF
length: 13; J: TRBJ2-1; V: TRBV2; CDR3: CASSEGGDGEQFF
length: 12; J: TRBJ2-7; V: TRBV30; CDR3: CAWNSERYEQYF
length: 13; J: TRBJ1-2; V: TRBV7-2; CDR3: CASSGDRRGGYTF
length: 15; J: TRBJ1-1; V: TRBV4-1; CDR3: CASSQDPAANTEAFF
length: 14; J: TRBJ1-2; V: TRBV28; CDR3: CASRLSLTVYGYTF
length: 15; J: TRBJ2-2; V: TRBV4-1; CDR3: CASSQDSRVTGELFF
length: 14; J: TRBJ1-2; V: TRBV4-1; CDR3: CASSQDWGDYGYTF
length: 14; J: TRBJ1-1; V: TRBV23-1; CDR3: CASSLGVKQPRPGF
length: 14; J: TRBJ1-1; V: TRBV27; CDR3: CASSLQGGSTEAFF
length: 14; J: TRBJ2-7; V: TRBV6-6; CDR3: CASSSPGQHYEQYF